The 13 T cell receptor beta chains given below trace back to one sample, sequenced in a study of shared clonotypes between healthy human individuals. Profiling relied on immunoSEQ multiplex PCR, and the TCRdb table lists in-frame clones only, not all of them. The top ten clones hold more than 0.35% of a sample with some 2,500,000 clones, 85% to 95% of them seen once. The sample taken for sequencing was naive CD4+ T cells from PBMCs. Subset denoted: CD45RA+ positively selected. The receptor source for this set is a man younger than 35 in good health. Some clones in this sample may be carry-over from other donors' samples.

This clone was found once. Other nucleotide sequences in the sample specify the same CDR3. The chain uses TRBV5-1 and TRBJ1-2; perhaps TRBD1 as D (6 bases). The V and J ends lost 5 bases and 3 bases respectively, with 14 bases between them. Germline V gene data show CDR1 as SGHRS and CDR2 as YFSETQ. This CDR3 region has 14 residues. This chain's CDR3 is CASSLGGGDYGYTF. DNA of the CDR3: TGCGCCAGCAGTCTTGGTGGGGGCGACTATGGCTACACCTTC.

CDR3 nucleotide sequence: TGTGCCAGTGTGAGTTGGACTAGCGGGAGGAATGAGCAGTTCTTC. Its protein product is CASVSWTSGRNEQFF. This chain joins TRBV27 and TRBJ2-1, with TRBD2 matching over 14 bases. Germline lookup yields CDR1 MNHEY and CDR2 SMNVEV (reference sequence). The CDR3 sequence is 15 residues long. V lost 9 bases to trimming and J lost 7 bases; unmatched junction nucleotides: 8.

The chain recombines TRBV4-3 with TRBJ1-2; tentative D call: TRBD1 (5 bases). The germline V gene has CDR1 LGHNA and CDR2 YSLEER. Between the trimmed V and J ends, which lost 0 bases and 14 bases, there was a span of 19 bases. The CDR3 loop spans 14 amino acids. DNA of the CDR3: TGCGCCAGCAGCCAAGAGCAGGGATTATTTGAGAAAACCTTC. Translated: CASSQEQGLFEKTF.

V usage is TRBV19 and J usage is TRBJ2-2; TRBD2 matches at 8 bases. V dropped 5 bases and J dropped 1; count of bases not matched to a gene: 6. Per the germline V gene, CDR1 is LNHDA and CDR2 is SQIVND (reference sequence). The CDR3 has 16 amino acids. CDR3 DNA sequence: TGTGCCAGTAGTCCGGCGGGGGGTAGGAACACCGGGGAGCTGTTTTTT. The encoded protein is CASSPAGGRNTGELFF.

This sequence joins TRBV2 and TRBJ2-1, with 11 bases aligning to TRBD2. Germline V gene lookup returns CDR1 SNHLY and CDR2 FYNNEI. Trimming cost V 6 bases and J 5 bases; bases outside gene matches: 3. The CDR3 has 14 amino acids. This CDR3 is CASSGTSGNNEQFF. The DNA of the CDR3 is TGTGCCAGCAGCGGGACTAGCGGTAACAATGAGCAGTTCTTC. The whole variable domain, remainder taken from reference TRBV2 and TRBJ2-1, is EPEVTQTPSHQVTQMGQEVILRCVPISNHLYFYWYRQILGQKVEFLVSFYNNEISEKSEIFDDQFSVERPDGSNFTLKIRSTKLEDSAMYFCASSGTSGNNEQFFGPGTRLTVL.

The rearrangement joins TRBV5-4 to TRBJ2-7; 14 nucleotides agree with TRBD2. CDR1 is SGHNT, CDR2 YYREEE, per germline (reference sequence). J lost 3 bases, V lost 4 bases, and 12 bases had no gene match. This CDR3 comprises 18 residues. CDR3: CASSQGTSGSLLVYEQYF. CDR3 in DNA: TGTGCCAGCAGCCAAGGGACTAGCGGGAGTTTGCTCGTCTACGAGCAGTACTTC.

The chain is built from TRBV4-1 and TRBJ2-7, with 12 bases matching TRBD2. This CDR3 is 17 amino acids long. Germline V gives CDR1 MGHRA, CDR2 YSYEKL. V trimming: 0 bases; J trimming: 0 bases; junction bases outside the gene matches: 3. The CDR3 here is CASSQDGGLAGSYEQYF. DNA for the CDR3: TGCGCCAGCAGCCAAGATGGGGGACTAGCGGGCTCCTACGAGCAGTACTTC.

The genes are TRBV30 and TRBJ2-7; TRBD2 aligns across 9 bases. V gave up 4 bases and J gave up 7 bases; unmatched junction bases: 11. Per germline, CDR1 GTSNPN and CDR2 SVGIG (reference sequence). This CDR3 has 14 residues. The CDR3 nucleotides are TGTGCCTGGACCCGAAAAGCGGGAGGTGAAGAGCAGTACTTC. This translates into CAWTRKAGGEEQYF.

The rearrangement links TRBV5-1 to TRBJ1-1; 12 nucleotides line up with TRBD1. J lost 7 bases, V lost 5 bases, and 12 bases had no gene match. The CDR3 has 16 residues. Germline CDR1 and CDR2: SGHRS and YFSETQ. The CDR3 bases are TGCGCCAGCAGGAGACGGCCGGGACAGGGGGCCGGTGAAGCTTTCTTT. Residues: CASRRRPGQGAGEAFF.

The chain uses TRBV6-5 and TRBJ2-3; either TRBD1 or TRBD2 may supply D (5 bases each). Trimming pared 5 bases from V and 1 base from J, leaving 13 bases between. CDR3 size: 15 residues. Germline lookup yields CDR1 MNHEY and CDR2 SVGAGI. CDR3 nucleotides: TGTGCCAGCAGTATCACGGGGCAGGGCACAGATACGCAGTATTTT. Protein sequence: CASSITGQGTDTQYF.

The CDR3 region is CASSFFLRRKQKNIQYF. The CDR3 DNA sequence: TGTGCCAGCAGTTTTTTTCTCCGTCGAAAGCAGAAAAACATTCAGTACTTC. The V call is TRBV28, the J call TRBJ2-4; the D is unclear. The germline CDR1 and CDR2 sequences are MDHEN and SYDVKM. V was shortened by 3 bases and J by 4 bases, with 19 bases between the two germline ends. The CDR3 runs 17 residues.

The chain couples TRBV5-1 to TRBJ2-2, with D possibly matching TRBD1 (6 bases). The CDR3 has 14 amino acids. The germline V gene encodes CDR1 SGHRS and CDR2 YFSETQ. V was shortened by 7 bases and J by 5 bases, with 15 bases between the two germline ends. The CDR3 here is CASRQGMSTGELFF. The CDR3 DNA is TGCGCCAGCCGTCAGGGGATGTCAACCGGGGAGCTGTTTTTT.

The chain's CDR3 is CASRRTGGDSPLHF. As DNA, the CDR3 is TGTGCCAGCAGGAGGACAGGGGGTGATTCACCCCTCCACTTT. The chain joins TRBV2 to TRBJ1-6; 10 bases are a match to TRBD1. V gave up 6 bases and J gave up 8 bases; unmatched junction bases: 4. Germline lookup yields CDR1 SNHLY and CDR2 FYNNEI. This CDR3 spans 14 amino acids.